The entry below describes one TCR beta chain. Its specific antigen is unknown. No quality values exist for individual bases; no much larger clone is one base distant. Receptor amplification or capture employed the immunoSEQ multiplex PCR assay. For the multiplex PCR, a mixture combining 60 forward primers for TCR Vbeta segments and 13 reverse primers for TCR Jbeta segments was used. The CDR3 region of rearranged TCR beta genes was amplified from genomic DNA by a multiplex PCR assay. The amplified TCR beta libraries were sequenced on the Illumina HiSeq System as 87-base-pair reads. Regarding the original processing steps: A later analysis counted tens of millions of unique TCR beta chains across the 666 repertoires, and roughly 11 million of these chains were shared by at least two donors. A nearest-neighbor algorithm error-corrected the raw reads and collapsed the reads into unique sequences, merging closely related sequences to remove PCR and sequencing errors. To assign V, D and J gene segments, CDR3 sequences were aligned to IMGT reference sequences. Each retained sequence needed at least a six-nucleotide match to both a V gene segment and a J gene segment. A rearrangement counted as productive if the CDR3 had no stop codons and remained in frame with V and J, and every other rearrangement counted as non-productive. CDR3 was defined by IMGT convention, running from the second conserved V-encoded cysteine to the conserved J-encoded phenylalanine. The earlier analysis of about 570 of the donors excluded any sequence lacking an unambiguous match to a single V gene segment. In an earlier analysis of about 590 of the donors, a V segment was called functional when productive rearrangements were above 56.7%, and segregating when the standard deviation between donors exceeded 5%. A statistical classification framework was built for diagnosing cytomegalovirus status from the catalog of TCR beta chain sequences. In a later analysis, V and J genes were assigned by comparing TCR nucleotide sequences against IMGT/GENE-DB human TR gene sequences. Using the TCRdist pipeline, a later analysis assigned CDR3 sequences along with most-parsimonious VDJ recombination scenarios. In a later analysis, each TCR beta chain was defined by its CDR3 amino acid sequence together with its V-gene family, and reads lacking a unique V-gene family were excluded. As a way to deal with suspected cross-contamination and a sequencing artifact, a later analysis dropped approximately 570 nucleotide sequences that were highly shared and had low generation probability. In a later analysis, a clonal expansion index for each public chain was calculated from normalized within-repertoire ranks of inferred template counts. In a later analysis, generation probabilities were computed with a VDJ recombination model fitted to out-of-frame rearrangements, and the resulting probabilities were checked against IGoR. A later analysis scored TCR-TCR, TCR-HLA and TCR-CMV co-occurrence with hypergeometric tests, applying a repertoire-size bias correction to TCR pairs. False discovery rates were estimated in a later analysis by permuting HLA or CMV assignments 20 times. In a later analysis, co-occurring TCRs were grouped using DBSCAN, and TCRdist sequence similarity was added for clustering within HLA-allele-positive subsets. Repertoires with fewer than 30,000 or more than 120,000 public chains, plus five repertoires with anomalous nucleotide sharing, were excluded from co-occurrence clustering. TCRdb limited this immuneACCESS table to in-frame rearrangements with V and J called. A share of clones is missing; checked studies link under half to unresolved V genes, and the rest is unexplained. The V and J calls and the clone size are those of that table, but D and trimming were determined from the DNA. The sample records approximately 300,000 clones, about four fifths of which are singletons. In total, the top ten clones hold over 0.3% of the sample.

This sample is part of a study of cytomegalovirus exposure and HLA in healthy donors (dated by TCRdb to 2015 to 2018). A note on the overall study: An earlier analysis of approximately 640 of the donors reported more than 250 Gb of sequence data and 100 million to 130 million unique TCR beta sequences from about 180 million T cells. Alongside the repertoire data, information on donor age, sex, ethnicity and CMV serostatus was compiled. Both class I and class II loci were covered by HLA typing, at four-digit resolution. The number of donors typed differed by locus, with 629-630 for A, B, C, DRB1 and DQB1, around 500 for DQA1, approximately 580 for DPA1, and under 490 for DPB1. The study used immunosequencing to profile the T cell repertoires of under 700 subjects and linked those repertoires to cytomegalovirus serostatus. In a later analysis, previously published TCR beta repertoires from 600 to 850 donors were re-analyzed and high-resolution HLA genotyping was added so that TCR occurrence patterns could be studied. A separate validation cohort of roughly 130 different subjects was used in addition to the approximately 700-subject first cohort. Roughly 310 gigabases of sequencing data and approximately 85 million unique TCR sequences were included in an early release covering several hundred HLA-typed donors. In a later genetic analysis, genome-wide SNP genotypes for about three fifths of the roughly 670 donors were used, and that subset was treated as a discovery cohort. Every repertoire in the discovery cohort had been generated on one and the same sequencing platform. Of the roughly 400 genotyped donors, 75% to 85% were placed in the genetic ancestry cluster associated with self-reported Caucasian donors. The aim of the study was to test whether cataloging public T cell receptors could identify signatures of past pathogen exposure. High-throughput TCR immunosequencing, statistical association of individual TCRs with disease status, and machine learning were combined to predict cytomegalovirus infection status. On average, 235,054 unique TCR beta nucleotide sequences were sequenced per donor among more than 350 genotyped donors of the cohort, with roughly 20% of those sequences being non-productive. In an earlier analysis of 550 to 700 of the donors, high-throughput TCR beta sequencing was used to judge whether each TCR beta V gene segment behaved as functional or pseudogenic. Because of strong linkage in the cohort, five DR-DQ haplotypes were treated as single units for association and clustering. In the later analysis, no new phenotypic data were used to find candidate immune exposures; instead, reliance was placed on TCR beta sequences and their occurrence across donors. Broad study findings and their caveats: In a later analysis, the rate of TCR association differed among HLA loci, with DRB1 alleles having the most associated TCRs and HLA-C alleles having the fewest. HLA typing was unavailable for some donors at each locus, so association tests used only the typed subset. A further reported finding was that TCR beta sequences accurately predicted the HLA-A and HLA-B alleles for most subjects in the first cohort. A later analysis found that HLA-associated TCR beta chains were more clonally expanded and had lower generation probabilities than equally common non-associated chains. Compared with the 666-donor mean, donors in an Asian-associated ancestry cluster had fewer N-insertions in productive TCRs, according to a later genetic analysis. Cytomegalovirus status was reported to be diagnosed by the classifier with high specificity and sensitivity in both the original and validation cohorts. A later analysis found that most CMV-associated TCR beta chains appeared HLA-restricted, with HLA associations seemingly driven largely by CMV exposure. The authors suggested that the approach could potentially be generalized to other disease states and immunological phenotypes. In vitro tests confirmed that a few of the cytomegalovirus-associated TCR beta chains recognize cytomegalovirus antigens. An earlier analysis of 587 of the donors showed that most TCR beta V segments appeared in productive rearrangements either about 87% or about 30% of the time, which broadly matched IMGT annotations. Because counts were too low, 15 to 20 rarely observed V segments, including chromosome 9 orphons, were left out of the earlier analysis of 500 to 650 of the donors. A group of highly shared sequence variants was considered likely to be a technical artifact of the sequencing pipeline. Across donors, most TCR sequences were observed very rarely, whereas some public TCRs were present in many individuals. Linkage disequilibrium might explain the correlated functional status among segregating V segments, but an unknown experimental factor could not be excluded. At a false discovery rate of 0.05, a later analysis linked about 16,000 TCR beta sequences to specific HLA alleles. The study listed 164 TCR beta chains as associated with cytomegalovirus. The only immune exposure information available for the cohort was CMV serostatus. Presence/absence analyses assumed roughly uniform sequencing depth across donors, an assumption that may not hold. An association between a missense DCLRE1C variant and V-gene and J-gene trimming of TCR beta chains was found in a later genetic analysis and replicated in an independent cohort. In a later analysis, several top co-occurrence clusters were reported to appear linked to parvovirus B19, influenza, CMV and Epstein-Barr virus. Assigning TCR associations to individual alleles was difficult when HLA alleles, especially DR and DQ, strongly co-occurred. The cohort was sequenced for TCR beta chains only, and without alpha or paired-chain data the features that could be detected were limited. Some IMGT-functional V segments, including TRBV6-2 and TRBV6-3, could not be distinguished by the 87-base-pair reads and were therefore excluded.

The CDR3 starts with the cysteine, ends with the phenylalanine, and has 17 residues. Here the CDR3 DNA is all that survives: 51 bases in frame from base 1. V loses 2 bases, J loses 4 bases, and the germline ends lie 17 bases apart. The germline V gene provides CDR1 MNHNS and CDR2 SASEGT. The cohort comprised fewer than 750 healthy bone marrow donors. All cohort members were sampled while nominally healthy, although unrecorded immune exposures were likely present. The donor was CMV seronegative and belonged to the group of several hundred seronegative cohort members. A peripheral blood sample was provided by each donor, and peripheral blood mononuclear cells were used for TCR beta sequencing. Genomic DNA was extracted from the blood cell samples with the Qiagen DNeasy Blood Extraction Kit.

Recombination connected TRBV6-1 to TRBJ2-2; a weak D assignment points to TRBD1 (5 bases agree). The sequence was collected from a girl aged 2-10 years in good health and CMV-seronegative. The sample comprised PBMCs. The DNA reads TGTGCCAGCAGTGAAACAGGATCCCGGCCGGGCACCGGGGAGCTGTTTTTT. Translated, it gives CASSETGSRPGTGELFF.